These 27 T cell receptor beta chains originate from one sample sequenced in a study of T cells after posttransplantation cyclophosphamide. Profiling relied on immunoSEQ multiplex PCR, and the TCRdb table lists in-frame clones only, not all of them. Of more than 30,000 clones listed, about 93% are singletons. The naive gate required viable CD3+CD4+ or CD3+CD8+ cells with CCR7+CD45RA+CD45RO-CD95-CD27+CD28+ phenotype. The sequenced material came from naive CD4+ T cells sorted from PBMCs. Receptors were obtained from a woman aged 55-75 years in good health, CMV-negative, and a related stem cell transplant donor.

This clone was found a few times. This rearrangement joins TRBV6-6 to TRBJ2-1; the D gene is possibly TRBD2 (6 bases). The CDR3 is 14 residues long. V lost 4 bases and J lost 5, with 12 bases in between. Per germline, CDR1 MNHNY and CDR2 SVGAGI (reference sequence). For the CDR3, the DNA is TGTGCCAGCAGTTTGATCAGCGGGCACAATGAGCAGTTCTTC. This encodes CASSLISGHNEQFF.

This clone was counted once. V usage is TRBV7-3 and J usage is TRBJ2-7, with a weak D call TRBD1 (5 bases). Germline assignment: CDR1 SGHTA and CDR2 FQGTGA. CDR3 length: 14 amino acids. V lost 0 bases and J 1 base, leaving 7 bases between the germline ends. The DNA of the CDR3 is TGTGCCAGCAGCTTAACACAGGATTCCTACGAGCAGTACTTC. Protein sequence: CASSLTQDSYEQYF.

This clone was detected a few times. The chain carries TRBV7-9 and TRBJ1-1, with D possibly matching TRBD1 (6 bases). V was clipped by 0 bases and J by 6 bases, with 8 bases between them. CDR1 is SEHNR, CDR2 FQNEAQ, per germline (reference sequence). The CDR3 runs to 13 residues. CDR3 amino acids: CASSLAPGAEAFF. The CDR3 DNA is TGTGCCAGCAGCTTAGCTCCAGGGGCTGAAGCTTTCTTT.

The CDR3: CASCSISNQPQHF. The CDR3 nucleotides read TGTGCCAGTTGCAGTATTAGCAATCAGCCCCAGCATTTT. The V call is TRBV6-1, the J call TRBJ1-5; D call uncertain. With 9 bases removed from V and 0 bases from J, the gap between germline ends came to 9 bases. CDR1 is MNHNS, CDR2 SASEGT, per germline. There are 13 residues in the CDR3.

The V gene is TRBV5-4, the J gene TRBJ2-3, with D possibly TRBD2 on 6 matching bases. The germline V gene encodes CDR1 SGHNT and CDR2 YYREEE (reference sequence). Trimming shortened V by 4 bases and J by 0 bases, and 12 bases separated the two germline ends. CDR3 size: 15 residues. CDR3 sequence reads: CASSRPGLSTDTQYF. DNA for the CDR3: TGTGCCAGCAGCCGCCCGGGACTCAGCACAGATACGCAGTATTTT.

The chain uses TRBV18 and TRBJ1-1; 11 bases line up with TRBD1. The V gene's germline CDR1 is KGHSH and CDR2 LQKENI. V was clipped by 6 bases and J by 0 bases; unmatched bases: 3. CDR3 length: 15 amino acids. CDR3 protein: CASSGQGAMNTEAFF. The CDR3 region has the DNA TGTGCCAGCTCTGGACAGGGGGCGATGAACACTGAAGCTTTCTTT.

The CDR3 nucleotides are TGTGCCAGTAGTATTAATTCGGGGGGCGGGGAGACCCAGTACTTC. Amino acids: CASSINSGGGETQYF. The chain carries TRBV19 and TRBJ2-5; maybe TRBD2 (7 bases). Germline CDR1 is LNHDA and CDR2 is SQIVND (reference sequence). The CDR3 has 15 amino acids. Trimming took 3 bases from V and 5 from J, leaving 16 bases between them.

The CDR3 nucleotides are TGTGCCAGTAGTATAGGGGCCAGGGGGAACGGGGAGCTGTTTTTT. Protein: CASSIGARGNGELFF. V and J are TRBV19 and TRBJ2-2; 7 bases are a match to TRBD1. V gave up 1 base and J gave up 7 bases; unmatched junction bases: 6. This CDR3 region has 15 residues. Germline V gene lookup returns CDR1 LNHDA and CDR2 SQIVND (reference sequence). Filled out from reference TRBV19 and TRBJ2-2, the complete variable domain reads DGGITQSPKYLFRKEGQNVTLSCEQNLNHDAMYWYRQDPGQGLRLIYYSQIVNDFQKGDIAEGYSVSREKKESFPLTVTSAQKNPTAFYLCASSIGARGNGELFFGEGSRLTVL.

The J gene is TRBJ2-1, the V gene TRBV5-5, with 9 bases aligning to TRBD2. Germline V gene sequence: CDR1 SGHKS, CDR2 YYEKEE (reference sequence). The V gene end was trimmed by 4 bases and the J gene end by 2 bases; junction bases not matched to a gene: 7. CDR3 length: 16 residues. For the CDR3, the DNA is TGTGCCAGCAGCCCAGGGGCGGGGGGGCCCTACAATGAGCAGTTCTTC. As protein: CASSPGAGGPYNEQFF.

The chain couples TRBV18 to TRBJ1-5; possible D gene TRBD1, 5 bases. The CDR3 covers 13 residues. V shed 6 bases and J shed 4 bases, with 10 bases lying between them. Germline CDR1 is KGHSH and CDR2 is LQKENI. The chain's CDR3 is CASSRDRNQPQHF. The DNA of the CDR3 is TGTGCCAGCTCCCGCGACAGAAATCAGCCCCAGCATTTT.

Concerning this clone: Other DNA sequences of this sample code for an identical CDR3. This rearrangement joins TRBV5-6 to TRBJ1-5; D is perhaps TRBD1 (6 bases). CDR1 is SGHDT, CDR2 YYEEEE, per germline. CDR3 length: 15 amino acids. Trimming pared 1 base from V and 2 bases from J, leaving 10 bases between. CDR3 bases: TGTGCCAGCAGCTTGTGGGCAGGGGGCAATCAGCCCCAGCATTTT. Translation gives CASSLWAGGNQPQHF.

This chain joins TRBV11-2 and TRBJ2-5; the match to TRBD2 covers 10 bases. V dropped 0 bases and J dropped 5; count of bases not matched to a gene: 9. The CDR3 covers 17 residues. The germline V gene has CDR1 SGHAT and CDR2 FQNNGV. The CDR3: CASSLDYSGGARETQYF. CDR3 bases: TGTGCCAGCAGCTTAGATTACAGCGGGGGGGCCCGGGAGACCCAGTACTTC.

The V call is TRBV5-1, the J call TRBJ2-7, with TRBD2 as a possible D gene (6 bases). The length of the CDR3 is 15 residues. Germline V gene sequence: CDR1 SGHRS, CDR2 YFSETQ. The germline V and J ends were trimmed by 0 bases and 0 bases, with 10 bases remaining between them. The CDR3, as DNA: TGCGCCAGCAGCTTGGGTAGCGGTATCTCCTACGAGCAGTACTTC. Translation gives CASSLGSGISYEQYF.

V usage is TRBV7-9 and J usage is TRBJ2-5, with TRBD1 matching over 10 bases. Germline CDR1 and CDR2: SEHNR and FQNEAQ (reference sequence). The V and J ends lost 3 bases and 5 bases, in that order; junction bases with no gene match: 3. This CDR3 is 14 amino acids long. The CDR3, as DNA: TGTGCCAGCAGCTTGACAGGGGGCGGGGAGACCCAGTACTTC. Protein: CASSLTGGGETQYF.

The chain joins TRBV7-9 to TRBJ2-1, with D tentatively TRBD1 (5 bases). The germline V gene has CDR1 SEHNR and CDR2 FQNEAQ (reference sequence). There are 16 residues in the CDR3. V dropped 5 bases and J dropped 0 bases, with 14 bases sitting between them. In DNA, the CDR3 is TGTGCCAGCAGCCCCAGACAGTTAAGCTCCTACAATGAGCAGTTCTTC. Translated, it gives CASSPRQLSSYNEQFF.

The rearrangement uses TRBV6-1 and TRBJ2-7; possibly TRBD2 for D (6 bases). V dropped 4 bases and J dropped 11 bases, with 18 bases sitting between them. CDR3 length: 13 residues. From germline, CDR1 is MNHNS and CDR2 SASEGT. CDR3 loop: CASSAGVAMSEYF. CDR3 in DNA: TGTGCCAGCAGTGCGGGAGTCGCAATGTCCGAGTACTTC.

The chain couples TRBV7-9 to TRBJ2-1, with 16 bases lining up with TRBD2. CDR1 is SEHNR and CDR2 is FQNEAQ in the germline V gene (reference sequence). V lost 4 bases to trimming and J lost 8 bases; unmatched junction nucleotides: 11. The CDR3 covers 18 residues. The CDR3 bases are TGTGCCAGCAGCTATGGGACTAGCGGGGGGGCCGGGCTGTATGAGCAGTTCTTC. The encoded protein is CASSYGTSGGAGLYEQFF.

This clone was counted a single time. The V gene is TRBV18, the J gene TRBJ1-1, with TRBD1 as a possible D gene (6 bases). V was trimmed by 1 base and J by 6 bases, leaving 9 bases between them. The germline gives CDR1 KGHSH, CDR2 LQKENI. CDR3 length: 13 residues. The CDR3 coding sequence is TGTGCCAGCTCACCACGGGACATCGCTGAAGCTTTCTTT. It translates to CASSPRDIAEAFF. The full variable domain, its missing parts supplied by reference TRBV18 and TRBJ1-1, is NAGVMQNPRHLVRRRGQEARLRCSPMKGHSHVYWYRQLPEEGLKFMVYLQKENIIDESGMPKERFSAEFPKEGPSILRIQQVVRGDSAAYFCASSPRDIAEAFFGQGTRLTVV.

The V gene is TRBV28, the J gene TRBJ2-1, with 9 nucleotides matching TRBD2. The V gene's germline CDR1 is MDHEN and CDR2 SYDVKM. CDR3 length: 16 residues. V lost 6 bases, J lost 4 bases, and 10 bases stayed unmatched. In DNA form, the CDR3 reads TGTGCCAGCAGCACCGGCGGGAGGGTATTTTACAATGAGCAGTTCTTC. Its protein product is CASSTGGRVFYNEQFF.

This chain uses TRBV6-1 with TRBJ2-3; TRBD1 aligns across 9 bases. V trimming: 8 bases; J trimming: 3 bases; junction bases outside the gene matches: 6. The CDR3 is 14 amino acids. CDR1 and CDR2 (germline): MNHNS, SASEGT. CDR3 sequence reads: CASEDRGRTDTQYF. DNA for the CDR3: TGTGCCAGCGAGGACAGGGGTCGAACAGATACGCAGTATTTT.

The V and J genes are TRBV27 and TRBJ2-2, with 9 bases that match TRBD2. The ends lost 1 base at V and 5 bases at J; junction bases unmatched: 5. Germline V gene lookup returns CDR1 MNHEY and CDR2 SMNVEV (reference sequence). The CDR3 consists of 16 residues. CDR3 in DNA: TGTGCCAGCAGTTTATTAGCGGGAGATCATACCGGGGAGCTGTTTTTT. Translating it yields CASSLLAGDHTGELFF.

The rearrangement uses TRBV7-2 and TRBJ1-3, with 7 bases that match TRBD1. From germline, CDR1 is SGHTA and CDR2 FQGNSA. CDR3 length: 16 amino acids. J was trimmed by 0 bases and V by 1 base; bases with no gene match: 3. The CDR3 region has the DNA TGTGCCAGCAGCTTAGGGACAGGCTTCTCTGGAAACACCATATATTTT. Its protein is CASSLGTGFSGNTIYF.

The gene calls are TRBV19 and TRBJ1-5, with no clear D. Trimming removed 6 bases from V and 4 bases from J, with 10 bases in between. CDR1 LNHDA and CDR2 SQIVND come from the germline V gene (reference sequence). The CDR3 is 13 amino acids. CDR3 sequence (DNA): TGTGCCAGTAGCCCGGGTTTGAATCAGCCCCAGCATTTT. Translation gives CASSPGLNQPQHF. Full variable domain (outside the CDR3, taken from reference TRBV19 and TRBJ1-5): DGGITQSPKYLFRKEGQNVTLSCEQNLNHDAMYWYRQDPGQGLRLIYYSQIVNDFQKGDIAEGYSVSREKKESFPLTVTSAQKNPTAFYLCASSPGLNQPQHFGDGTRLSIL.

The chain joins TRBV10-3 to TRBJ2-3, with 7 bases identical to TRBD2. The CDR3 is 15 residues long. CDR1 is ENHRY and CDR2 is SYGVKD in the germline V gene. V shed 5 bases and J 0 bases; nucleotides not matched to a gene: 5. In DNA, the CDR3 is TGTGCCATCAGTTTTAGCGGGTCTAGCACAGATACGCAGTATTTT. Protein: CAISFSGSSTDTQYF.

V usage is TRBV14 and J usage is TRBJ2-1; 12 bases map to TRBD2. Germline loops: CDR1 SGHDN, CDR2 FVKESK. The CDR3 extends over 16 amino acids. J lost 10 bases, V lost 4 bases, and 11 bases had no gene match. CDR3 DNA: TGTGCCAGCAGCCGACCCGGACTAGCGGGGAGCCGGGAGCAGTTCTTC. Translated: CASSRPGLAGSREQFF.

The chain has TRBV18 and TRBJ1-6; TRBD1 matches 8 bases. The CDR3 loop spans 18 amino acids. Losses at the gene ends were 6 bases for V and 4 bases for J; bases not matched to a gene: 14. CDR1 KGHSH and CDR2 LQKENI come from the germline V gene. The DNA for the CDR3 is TGTGCCAGCTCCGATTTTCTTCCCGGACAGGGTTATAATTCACCCCTCCACTTT. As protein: CASSDFLPGQGYNSPLHF.

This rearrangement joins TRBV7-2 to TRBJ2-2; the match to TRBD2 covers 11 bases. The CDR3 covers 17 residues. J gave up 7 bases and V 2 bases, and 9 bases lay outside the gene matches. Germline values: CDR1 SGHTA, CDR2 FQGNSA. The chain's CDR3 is CASSLTGLAGGIGELFF. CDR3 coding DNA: TGTGCCAGCAGCTTAACAGGGCTAGCGGGGGGTATCGGGGAGCTGTTTTTT.